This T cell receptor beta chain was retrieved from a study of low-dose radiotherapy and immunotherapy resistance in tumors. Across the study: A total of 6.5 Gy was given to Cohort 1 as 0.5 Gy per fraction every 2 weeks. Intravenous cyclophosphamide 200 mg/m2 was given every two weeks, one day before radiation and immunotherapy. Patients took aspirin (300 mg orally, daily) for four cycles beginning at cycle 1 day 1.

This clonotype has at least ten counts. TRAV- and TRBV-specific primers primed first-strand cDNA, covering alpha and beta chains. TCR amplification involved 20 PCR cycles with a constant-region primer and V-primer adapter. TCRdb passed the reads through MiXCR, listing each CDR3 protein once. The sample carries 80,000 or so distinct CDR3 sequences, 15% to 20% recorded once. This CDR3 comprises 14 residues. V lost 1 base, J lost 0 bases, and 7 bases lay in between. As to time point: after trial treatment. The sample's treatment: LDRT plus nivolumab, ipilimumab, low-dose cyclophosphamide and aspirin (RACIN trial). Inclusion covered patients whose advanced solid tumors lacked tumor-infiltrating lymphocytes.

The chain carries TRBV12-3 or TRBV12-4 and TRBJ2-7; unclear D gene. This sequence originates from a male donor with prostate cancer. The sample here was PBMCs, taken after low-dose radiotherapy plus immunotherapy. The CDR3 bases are TGTGCCAGCAGTTTAGTTCCCAACTCCTACGAGCAGTACTTC. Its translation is CASSLVPNSYEQYF.